This TCR beta chain was found in a study of pediatric ulcerative colitis. Overall study findings and caveats: Compared with controls, ulcerative colitis showed greater blood-rectum clone sharing. No controls had the two rectal clonotypes shared by ulcerative colitis patients.

CDR3 length: 13 amino acids. CDR1 is SNHLY, CDR2 FYNNEI, per germline. V was pared by 5 bases and J by 8 bases, with 6 bases of the junction left unmatched. Concerning this clone itself: Its specificity is unknown.

Measured with immunoSEQ multiplex PCR; TCRdb has only the in-frame clones, and not every one. The sample shows 55,000 to 65,000 clones, around 80% of them seen only once. Sequenced input: blood. The TCR was taken from a boy aged 5-17 years with moderate ulcerative colitis. V gene TRBV2 combines with J gene TRBJ1-2; 9 bases align to TRBD1. DNA of the CDR3: TGTGCCAGCAGTCTACAGGGGGCCGGCGGCTACACCTTC. This translates into CASSLQGAGGYTF.